The 3 T cell receptor beta chains reported below all come from one sample, sequenced in a study of brain T cells in children with intractable seizures. Assay: immunoSEQ multiplex PCR; the TCRdb copy retains only in-frame clones and omits some. The sample yields 110,000 or so clones, around 94% seen once. The input for sequencing was peripheral blood, taken at surgery. These receptors all stem from a boy under three years old with hemimegalencephaly and intractable seizures.

V gene TRBV4-3 combines with J gene TRBJ2-6, with D perhaps TRBD2 (5 bases). Trimming pared 3 bases from V and 1 base from J, leaving 13 bases between. CDR3 length: 17 amino acids. The germline V gene encodes CDR1 LGHNA and CDR2 YSLEER. CDR3 sequence: CASSQTTRASGANVLTF. The DNA for the CDR3 is TGCGCCAGCAGCCAGACAACTAGGGCTTCTGGGGCCAACGTCCTGACTTTC.

The genes are TRBV18 and TRBJ1-2; D perhaps matches TRBD1 (6 bases). The germline V and J ends were trimmed by 3 bases and 4 bases, with 18 bases remaining between them. Germline V lookup: CDR1 KGHSH, CDR2 LQKENI. There are 16 residues in the CDR3. The CDR3 DNA reads TGTGCCAGCTCACCCCTCCCGGGGGCCGCTTCCTATGGCTACACCTTC. Its translation: CASSPLPGAASYGYTF.

The genes are TRBV24-1 and TRBJ1-5; D gene unclear. The CDR3 contains 14 residues. The V gene's germline CDR1 is KGHDR and CDR2 SFDVKD. Between the trimmed V and J ends, which lost 5 bases and 5 bases, there was a span of 12 bases. CDR3 coding DNA: TGTGCCACCAGTGGTTCCCAGGTATATCAGCCCCAGCATTTT. As protein: CATSGSQVYQPQHF.